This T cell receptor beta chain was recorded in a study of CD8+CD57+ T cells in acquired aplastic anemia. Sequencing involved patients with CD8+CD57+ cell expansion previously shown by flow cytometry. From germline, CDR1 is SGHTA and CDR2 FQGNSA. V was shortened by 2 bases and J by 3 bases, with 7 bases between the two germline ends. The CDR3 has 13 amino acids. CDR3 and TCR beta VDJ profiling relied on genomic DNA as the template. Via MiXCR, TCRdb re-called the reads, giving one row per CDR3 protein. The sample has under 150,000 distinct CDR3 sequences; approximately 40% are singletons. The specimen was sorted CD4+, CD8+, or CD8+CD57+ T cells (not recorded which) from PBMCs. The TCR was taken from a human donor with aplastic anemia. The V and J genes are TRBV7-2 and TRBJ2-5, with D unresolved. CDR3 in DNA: TGTGCCAGCAGCTTAAGAAGGGAAGAGACCCAGTACTTC. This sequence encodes CASSLRREETQYF.